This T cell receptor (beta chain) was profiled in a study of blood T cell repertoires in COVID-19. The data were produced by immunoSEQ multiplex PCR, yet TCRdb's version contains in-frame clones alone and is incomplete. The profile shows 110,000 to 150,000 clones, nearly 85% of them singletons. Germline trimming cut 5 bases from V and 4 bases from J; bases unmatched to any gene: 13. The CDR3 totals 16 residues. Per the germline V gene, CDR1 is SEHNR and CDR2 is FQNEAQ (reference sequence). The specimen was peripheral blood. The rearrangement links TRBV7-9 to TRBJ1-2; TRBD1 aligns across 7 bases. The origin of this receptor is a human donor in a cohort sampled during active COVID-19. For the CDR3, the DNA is TGTGCCAGCAGCAAACAGCGCAGGGGGTCCGGCTATGGCTACACCTTC. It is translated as CASSKQRRGSGYGYTF.